Included here is one T cell receptor beta chain sequence, with context. This CDR3 contains 17 residues. Germline V gene data show CDR1 as SGDLS and CDR2 as YYNGEE. V lost 0 bases and J 5 bases, leaving 20 bases between the germline ends. This entry comes from a study of blood T cell repertoires in COVID-19. Overall study context: Samples of COVID-19 (acute and convalescent) were obtained from the United States, Italy and Spain.

Original analysis: Estimation of nucleated cell counts relied on the amplification of reference gene primers. The table came from immunoSEQ multiplex PCR; TCRdb's copy has only in-frame clones and leaves some out. D and trimming come from the DNA, and the V and J calls and clone size come from that table. The profile covers 200,000 to 250,000 clones, with around 86% appearing a single time and around 2.8% taken by the ten largest. This clonotype originated in a woman aged 25 to 39 who had recovered from COVID-19. The sequencing sample was made of peripheral blood. The rearrangement joins TRBV9 to TRBJ1-2; maybe TRBD1 (5 bases). The CDR3 DNA follows: TGTGCCAGCAGCGTAGAAATGGGGCTTGGGGTATCGTATGGCTACACCTTC. Its translation: CASSVEMGLGVSYGYTF.